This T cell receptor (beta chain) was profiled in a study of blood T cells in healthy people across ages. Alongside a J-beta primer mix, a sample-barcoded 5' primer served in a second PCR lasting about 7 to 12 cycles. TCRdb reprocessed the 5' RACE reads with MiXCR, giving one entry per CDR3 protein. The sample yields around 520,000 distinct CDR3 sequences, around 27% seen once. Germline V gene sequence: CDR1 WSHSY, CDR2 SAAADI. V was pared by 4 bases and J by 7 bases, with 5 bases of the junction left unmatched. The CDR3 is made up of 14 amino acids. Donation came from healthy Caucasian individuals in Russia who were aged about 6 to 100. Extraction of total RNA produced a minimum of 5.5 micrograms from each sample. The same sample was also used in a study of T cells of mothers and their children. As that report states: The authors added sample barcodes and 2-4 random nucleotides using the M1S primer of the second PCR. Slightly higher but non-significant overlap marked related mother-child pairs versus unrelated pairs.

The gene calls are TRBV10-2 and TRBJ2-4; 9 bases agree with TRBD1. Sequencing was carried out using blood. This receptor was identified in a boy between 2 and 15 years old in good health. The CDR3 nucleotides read TGCGCCAGCAGTGTCGACAGGGGGTCTAACATTCAGTACTTC. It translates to CASSVDRGSNIQYF.